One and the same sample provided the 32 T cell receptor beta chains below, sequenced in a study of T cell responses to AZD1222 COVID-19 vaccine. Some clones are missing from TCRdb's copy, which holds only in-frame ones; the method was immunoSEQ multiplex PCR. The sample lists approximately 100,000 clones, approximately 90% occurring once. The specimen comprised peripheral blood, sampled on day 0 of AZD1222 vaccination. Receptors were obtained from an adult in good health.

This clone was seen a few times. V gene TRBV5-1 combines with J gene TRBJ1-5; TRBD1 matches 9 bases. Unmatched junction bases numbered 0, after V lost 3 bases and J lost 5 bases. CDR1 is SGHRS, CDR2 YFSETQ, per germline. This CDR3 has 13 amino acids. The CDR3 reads CASSWTGDQPQHF. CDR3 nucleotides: TGCGCCAGCAGCTGGACAGGGGATCAGCCCCAGCATTTT. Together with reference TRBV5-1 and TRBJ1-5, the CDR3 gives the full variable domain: KAGVTQTPRYLIKTRGQQVTLSCSPISGHRSVSWYQQTPGQGLQFLFEYFSETQRNKGNFPGRFSGRQFSNSRSEMNVSTLELGDSALYLCASSWTGDQPQHFGDGTRLSIL.

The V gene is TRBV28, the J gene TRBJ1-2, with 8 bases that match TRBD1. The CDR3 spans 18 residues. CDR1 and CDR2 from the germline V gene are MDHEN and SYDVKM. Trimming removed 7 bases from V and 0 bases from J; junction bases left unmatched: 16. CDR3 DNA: TGTGCCAGCACCCCCCCCGCGGGACAGGCAAACCCTAACTATGGCTACACCTTC. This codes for CASTPPAGQANPNYGYTF.

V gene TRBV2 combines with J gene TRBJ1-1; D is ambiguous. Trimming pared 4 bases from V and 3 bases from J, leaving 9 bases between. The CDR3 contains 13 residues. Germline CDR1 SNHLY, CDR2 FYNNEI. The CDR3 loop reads CASSAGWYTEAFF. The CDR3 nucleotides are TGTGCCAGCAGTGCTGGGTGGTACACTGAAGCTTTCTTT.

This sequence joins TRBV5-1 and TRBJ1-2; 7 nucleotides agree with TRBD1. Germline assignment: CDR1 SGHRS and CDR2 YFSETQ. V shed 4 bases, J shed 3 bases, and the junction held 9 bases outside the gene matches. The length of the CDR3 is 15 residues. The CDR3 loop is CASSAQGIVHYGYTF. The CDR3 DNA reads TGCGCCAGCAGCGCACAGGGGATTGTTCACTATGGCTACACCTTC.

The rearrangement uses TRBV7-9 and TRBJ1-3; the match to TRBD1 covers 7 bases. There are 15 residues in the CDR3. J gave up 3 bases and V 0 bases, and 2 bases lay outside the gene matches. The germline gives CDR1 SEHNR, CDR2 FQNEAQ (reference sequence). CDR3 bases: TGTGCCAGCAGCTTAGCCCGGACAGGTGGAAACACCATATATTTT. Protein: CASSLARTGGNTIYF.

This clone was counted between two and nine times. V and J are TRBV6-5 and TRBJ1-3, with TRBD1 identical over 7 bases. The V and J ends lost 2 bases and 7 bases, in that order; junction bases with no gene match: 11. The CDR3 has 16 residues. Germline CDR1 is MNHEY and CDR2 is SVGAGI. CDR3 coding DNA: TGTGCCAGCAGTTACGGGACAGCCAAAGTCGGGAACACCATATATTTT. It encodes CASSYGTAKVGNTIYF.

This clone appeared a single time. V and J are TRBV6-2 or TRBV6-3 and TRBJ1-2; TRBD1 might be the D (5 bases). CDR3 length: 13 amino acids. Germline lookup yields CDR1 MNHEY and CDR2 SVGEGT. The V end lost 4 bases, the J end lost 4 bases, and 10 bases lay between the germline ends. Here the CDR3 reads CASSFQGSYGYTF. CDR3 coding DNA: TGTGCCAGCAGTTTTCAGGGAAGCTATGGCTACACCTTC.

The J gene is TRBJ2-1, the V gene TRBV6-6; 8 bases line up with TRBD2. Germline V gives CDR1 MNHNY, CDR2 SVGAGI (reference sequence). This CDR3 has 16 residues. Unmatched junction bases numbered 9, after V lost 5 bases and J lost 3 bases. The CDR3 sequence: CASSRPSGGSYNEQFF. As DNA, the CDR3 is TGTGCCAGCAGTCGACCCAGCGGGGGTAGCTACAATGAGCAGTTCTTC.

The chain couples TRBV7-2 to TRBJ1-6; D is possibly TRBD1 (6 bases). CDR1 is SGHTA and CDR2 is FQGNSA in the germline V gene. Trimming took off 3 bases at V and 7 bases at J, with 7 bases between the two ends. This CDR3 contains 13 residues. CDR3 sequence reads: CASSFTGNSPLHF. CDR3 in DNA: TGTGCCAGCAGCTTTACAGGGAATTCACCCCTCCACTTT.

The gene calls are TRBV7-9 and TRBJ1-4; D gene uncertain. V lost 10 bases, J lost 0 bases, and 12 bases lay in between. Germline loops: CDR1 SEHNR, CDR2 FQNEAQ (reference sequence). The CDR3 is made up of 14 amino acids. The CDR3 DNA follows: TGTGCCACTCCGGGAGAAGCAACTAATGAAAAACTGTTTTTT. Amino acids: CATPGEATNEKLFF.

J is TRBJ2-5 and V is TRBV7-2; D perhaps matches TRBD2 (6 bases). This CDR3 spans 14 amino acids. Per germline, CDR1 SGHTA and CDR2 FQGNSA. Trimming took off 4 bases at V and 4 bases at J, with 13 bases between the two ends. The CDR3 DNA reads TGTGCCAGCAGCTACCGACGGGGAGGAGAGACCCAGTACTTC. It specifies CASSYRRGGETQYF.

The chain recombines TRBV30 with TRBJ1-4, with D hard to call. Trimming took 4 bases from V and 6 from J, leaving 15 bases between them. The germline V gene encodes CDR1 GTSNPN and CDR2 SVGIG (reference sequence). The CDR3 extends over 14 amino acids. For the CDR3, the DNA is TGTGCCTGGATGGGTGGGAGTAGCTATGAAAAACTGTTTTTT. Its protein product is CAWMGGSSYEKLFF.

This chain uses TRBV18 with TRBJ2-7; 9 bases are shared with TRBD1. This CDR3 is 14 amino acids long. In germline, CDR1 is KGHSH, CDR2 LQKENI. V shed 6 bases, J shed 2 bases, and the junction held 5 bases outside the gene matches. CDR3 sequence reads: CASSPWDRAYEQYV. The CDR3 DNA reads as TGTGCCAGCTCCCCTTGGGACAGGGCCTACGAGCAGTACGTC.

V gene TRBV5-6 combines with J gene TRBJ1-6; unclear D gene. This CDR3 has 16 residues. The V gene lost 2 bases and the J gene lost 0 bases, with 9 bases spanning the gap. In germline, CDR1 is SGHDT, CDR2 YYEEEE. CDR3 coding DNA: TGTGCCAGCAGCTTTAGGGCGGGCTCCTATAATTCACCCCTCCACTTT. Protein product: CASSFRAGSYNSPLHF.

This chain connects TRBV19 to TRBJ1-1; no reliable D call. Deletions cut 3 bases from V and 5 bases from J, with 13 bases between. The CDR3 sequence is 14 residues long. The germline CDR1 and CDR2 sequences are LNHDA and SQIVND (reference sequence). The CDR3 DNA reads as TGTGCCAGTAGTATTTCTGGGGTGGAGACTGAAGCTTTCTTT. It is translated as CASSISGVETEAFF.

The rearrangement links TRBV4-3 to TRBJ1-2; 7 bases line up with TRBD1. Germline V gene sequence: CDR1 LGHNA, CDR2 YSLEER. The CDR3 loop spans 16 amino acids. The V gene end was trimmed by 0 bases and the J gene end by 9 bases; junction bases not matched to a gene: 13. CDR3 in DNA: TGCGCCAGCAGCCAAGACTGGTTGGGACAGCGATTACGCTACACCTTC. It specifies CASSQDWLGQRLRYTF.

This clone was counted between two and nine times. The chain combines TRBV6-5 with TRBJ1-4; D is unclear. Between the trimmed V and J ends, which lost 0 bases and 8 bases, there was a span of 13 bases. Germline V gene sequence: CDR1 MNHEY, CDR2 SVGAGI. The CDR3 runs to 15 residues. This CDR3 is CASSYSITGGEKLFF. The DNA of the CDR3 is TGTGCCAGCAGTTACTCGATCACCGGCGGGGAAAAACTGTTTTTT.

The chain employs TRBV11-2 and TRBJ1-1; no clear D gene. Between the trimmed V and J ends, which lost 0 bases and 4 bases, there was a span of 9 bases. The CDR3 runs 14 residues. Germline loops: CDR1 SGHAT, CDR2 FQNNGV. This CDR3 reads CASSLDERVTEAFF. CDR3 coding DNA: TGTGCCAGCAGCTTAGATGAGAGGGTCACTGAAGCTTTCTTT.

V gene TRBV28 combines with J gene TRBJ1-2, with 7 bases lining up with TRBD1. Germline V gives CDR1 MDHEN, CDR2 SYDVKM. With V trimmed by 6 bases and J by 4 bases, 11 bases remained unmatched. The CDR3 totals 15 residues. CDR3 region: CASSPRQGRSYGYTF. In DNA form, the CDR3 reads TGTGCCAGCAGCCCTCGACAGGGTAGGTCCTATGGCTACACCTTC.

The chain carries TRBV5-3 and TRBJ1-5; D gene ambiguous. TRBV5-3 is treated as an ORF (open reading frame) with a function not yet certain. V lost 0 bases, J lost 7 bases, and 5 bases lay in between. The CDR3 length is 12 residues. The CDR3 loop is CARSLVRQPQHF. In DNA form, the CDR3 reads TGTGCCAGAAGCTTGGTGCGGCAGCCCCAGCATTTT.

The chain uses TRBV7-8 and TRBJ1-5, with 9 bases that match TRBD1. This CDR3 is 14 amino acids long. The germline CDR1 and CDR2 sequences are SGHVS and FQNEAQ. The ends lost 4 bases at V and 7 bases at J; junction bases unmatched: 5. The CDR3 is CASSSGQGEQPQHF. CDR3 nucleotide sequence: TGTGCCAGCAGCTCGGGACAGGGAGAGCAGCCCCAGCATTTT.

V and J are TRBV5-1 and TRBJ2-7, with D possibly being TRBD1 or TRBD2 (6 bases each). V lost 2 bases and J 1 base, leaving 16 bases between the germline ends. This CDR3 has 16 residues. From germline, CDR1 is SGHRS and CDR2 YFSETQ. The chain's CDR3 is CASSFEGGTKSYEQYF. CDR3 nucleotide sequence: TGCGCCAGCAGCTTCGAGGGGGGAACAAAATCCTACGAGCAGTACTTC.

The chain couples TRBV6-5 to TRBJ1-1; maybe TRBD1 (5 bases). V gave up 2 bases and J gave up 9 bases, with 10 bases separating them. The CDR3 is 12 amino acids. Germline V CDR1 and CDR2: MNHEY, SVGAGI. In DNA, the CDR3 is TGTGCCAGCAGTTACGGTCAGGGCCAAGCTTTCTTT. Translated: CASSYGQGQAFF.

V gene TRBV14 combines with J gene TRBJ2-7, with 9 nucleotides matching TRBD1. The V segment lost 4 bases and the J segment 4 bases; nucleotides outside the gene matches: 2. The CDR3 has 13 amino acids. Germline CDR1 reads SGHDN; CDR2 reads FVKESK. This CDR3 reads CASSLGTGYEQYV. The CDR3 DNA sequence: TGTGCCAGCAGCCTGGGGACAGGGTACGAGCAGTACGTC.

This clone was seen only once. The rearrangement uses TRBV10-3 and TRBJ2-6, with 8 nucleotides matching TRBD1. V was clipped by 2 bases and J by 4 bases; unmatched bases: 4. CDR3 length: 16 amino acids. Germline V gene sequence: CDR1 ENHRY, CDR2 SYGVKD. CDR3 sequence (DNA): TGTGCCATCAGTGAGGACAGGGGACCAGGGGCCAACGTCCTGACTTTC. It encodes CAISEDRGPGANVLTF.

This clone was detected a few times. CDR3 sequence: CASISSSGLGYTF. CDR3 DNA sequence: TGTGCCAGTATTTCCTCCTCTGGGTTGGGCTACACCTTC. This chain uses TRBV19 with TRBJ1-2; no firm D call. The V gene lost 7 bases and the J gene lost 8 bases, with 17 bases spanning the gap. CDR3 length: 13 amino acids. CDR1 LNHDA and CDR2 SQIVND come from the germline V gene (reference sequence). Together with reference TRBV19 and TRBJ1-2, the CDR3 gives the full variable domain: DGGITQSPKYLFRKEGQNVTLSCEQNLNHDAMYWYRQDPGQGLRLIYYSQIVNDFQKGDIAEGYSVSREKKESFPLTVTSAQKNPTAFYLCASISSSGLGYTFGSGTRLTVV.

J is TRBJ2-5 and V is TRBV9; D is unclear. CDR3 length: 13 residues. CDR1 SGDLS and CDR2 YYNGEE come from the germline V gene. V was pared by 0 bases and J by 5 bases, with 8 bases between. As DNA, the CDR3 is TGTGCCAGCAGCGTAGTGACCGGGGAGACCCAGTACTTC. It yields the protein CASSVVTGETQYF.

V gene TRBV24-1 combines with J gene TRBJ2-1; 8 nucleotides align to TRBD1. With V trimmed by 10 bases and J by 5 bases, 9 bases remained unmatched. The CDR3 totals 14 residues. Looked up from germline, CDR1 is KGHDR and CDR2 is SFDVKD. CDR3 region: CATNTGGTHNEQFF. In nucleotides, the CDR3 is TGTGCCACAAATACAGGGGGAACGCACAATGAGCAGTTCTTC.

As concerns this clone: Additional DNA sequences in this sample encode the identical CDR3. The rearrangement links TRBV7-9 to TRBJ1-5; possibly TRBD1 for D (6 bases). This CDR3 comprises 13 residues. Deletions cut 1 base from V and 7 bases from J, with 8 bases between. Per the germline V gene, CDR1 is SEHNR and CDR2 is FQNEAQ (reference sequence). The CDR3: CASSLEGGQPQHF. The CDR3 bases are TGTGCCAGCAGCTTAGAGGGGGGCCAGCCCCAGCATTTT.

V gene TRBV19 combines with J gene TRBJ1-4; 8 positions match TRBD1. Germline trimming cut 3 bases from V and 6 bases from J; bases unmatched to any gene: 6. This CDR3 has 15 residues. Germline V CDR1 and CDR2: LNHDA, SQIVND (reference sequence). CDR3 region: CASSMITGGDEKLFF. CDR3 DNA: TGTGCCAGTAGTATGATCACAGGGGGGGATGAAAAACTGTTTTTT. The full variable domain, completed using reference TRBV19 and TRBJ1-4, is DGGITQSPKYLFRKEGQNVTLSCEQNLNHDAMYWYRQDPGQGLRLIYYSQIVNDFQKGDIAEGYSVSREKKESFPLTVTSAQKNPTAFYLCASSMITGGDEKLFFGSGTQLSVL.

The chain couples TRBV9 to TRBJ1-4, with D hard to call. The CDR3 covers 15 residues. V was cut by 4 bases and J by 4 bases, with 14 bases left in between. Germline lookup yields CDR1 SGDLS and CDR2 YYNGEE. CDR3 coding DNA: TGTGCCAGCAGCCCCCTAGGTGGATTTAATGAAAAACTGTTTTTT. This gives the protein CASSPLGGFNEKLFF.

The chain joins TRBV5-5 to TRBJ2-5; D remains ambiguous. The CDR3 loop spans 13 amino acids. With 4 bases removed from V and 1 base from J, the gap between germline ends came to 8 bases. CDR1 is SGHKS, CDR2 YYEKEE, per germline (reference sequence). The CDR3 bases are TGTGCCAGCAGCCCGTGGAGCCAAGAGACCCAGTACTTC. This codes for CASSPWSQETQYF.